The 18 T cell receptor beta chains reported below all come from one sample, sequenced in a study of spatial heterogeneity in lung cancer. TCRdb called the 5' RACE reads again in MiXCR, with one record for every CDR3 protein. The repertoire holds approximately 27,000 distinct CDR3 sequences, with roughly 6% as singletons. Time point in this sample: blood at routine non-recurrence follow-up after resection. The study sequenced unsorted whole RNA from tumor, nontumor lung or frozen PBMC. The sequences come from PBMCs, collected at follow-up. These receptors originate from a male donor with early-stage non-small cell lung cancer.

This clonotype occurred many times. The CDR3 protein is CASSIKQGYEAFF. CDR3 nucleotide sequence: TGTGCCAGCAGCATCAAACAGGGTTATGAAGCTTTCTTT. V and J are TRBV7-9 and TRBJ1-1; tentative D call: TRBD1 (6 bases). The CDR3 covers 13 residues. Per germline, CDR1 SEHNR and CDR2 FQNEAQ (reference sequence). The V gene lost 5 bases and the J gene lost 7 bases, with 14 bases spanning the gap.

CDR3 amino acids: CASSARGTGNEKLFF. CDR3 bases: TGTGCCAGCAGCGCCAGGGGGACAGGGAATGAAAAACTGTTTTTT. V is TRBV9 and J is TRBJ1-4, with 9 bases fitting TRBD1. The CDR3 sequence is 15 residues long. V lost 3 bases and J lost 5; bases outside the gene matches: 5. Germline loops: CDR1 SGDLS, CDR2 YYNGEE.

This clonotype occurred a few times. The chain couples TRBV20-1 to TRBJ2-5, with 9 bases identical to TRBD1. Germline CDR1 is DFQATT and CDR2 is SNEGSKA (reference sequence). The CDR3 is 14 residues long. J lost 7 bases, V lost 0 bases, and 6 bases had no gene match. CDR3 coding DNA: TGCAGTGCTAGAGATTGGACAGGGGAGGCGACCCAGTACTTC. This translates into CSARDWTGEATQYF.

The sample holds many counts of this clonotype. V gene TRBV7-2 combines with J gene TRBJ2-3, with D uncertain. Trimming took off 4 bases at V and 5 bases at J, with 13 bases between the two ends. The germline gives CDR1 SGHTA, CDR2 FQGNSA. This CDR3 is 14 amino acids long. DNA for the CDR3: TGTGCCAGCAGCTCCAAGCTAGTGCGAGATACGCAGTATTTT. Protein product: CASSSKLVRDTQYF.

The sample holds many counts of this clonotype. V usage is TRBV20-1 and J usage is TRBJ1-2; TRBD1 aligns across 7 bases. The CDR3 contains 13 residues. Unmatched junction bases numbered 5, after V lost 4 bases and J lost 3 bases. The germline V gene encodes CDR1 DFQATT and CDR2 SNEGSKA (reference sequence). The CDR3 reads CSAIQGLDYGYTF. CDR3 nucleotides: TGCAGTGCTATACAGGGGTTGGACTATGGCTACACCTTC.

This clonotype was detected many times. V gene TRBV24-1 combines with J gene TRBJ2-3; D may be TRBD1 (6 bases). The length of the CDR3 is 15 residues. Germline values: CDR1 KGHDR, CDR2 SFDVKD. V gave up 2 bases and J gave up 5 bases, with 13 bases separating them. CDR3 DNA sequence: TGTGCCACCAGTGATTCACAGGGTCATAAAGATACGCAGTATTTT. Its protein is CATSDSQGHKDTQYF.

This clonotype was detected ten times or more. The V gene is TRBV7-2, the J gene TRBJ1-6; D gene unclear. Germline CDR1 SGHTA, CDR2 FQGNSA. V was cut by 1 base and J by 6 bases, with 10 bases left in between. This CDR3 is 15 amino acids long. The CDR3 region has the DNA TGTGCCAGCAGCTTAGGTTCACAGACTAATTCACCCCTCCACTTT. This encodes CASSLGSQTNSPLHF.

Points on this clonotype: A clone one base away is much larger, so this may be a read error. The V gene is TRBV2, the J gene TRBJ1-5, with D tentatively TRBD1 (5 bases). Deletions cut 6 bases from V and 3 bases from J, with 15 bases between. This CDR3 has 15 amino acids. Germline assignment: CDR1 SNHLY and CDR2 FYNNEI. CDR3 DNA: TGTGCCAGCAGCGATCCCGCAGGGTTCAATCAGCCCCAGCATTTT. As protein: CASSDPAGFNQPQHF.

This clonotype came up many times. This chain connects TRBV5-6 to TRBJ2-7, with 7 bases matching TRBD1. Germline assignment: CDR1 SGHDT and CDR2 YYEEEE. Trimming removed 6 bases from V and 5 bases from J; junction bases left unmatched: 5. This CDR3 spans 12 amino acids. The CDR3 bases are TGTGCCAGCACCGTGACAGGGAACGAGCAGTACTTC. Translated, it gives CASTVTGNEQYF.

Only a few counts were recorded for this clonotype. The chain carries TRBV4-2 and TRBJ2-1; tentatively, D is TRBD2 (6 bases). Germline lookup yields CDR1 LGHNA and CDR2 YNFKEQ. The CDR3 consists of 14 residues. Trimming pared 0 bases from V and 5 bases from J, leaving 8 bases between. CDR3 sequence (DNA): TGTGCCAGCAGCCAAGAGCCTAGCGACAATGAGCAGTTCTTC. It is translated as CASSQEPSDNEQFF.

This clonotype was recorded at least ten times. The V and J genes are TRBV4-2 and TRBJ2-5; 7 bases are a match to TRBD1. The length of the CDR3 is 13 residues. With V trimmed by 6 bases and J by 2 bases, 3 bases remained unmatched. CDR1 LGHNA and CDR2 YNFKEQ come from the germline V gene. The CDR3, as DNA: TGTGCCAGCAGTCGACAGGGTCAAGAGACCCAGTACTTC. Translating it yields CASSRQGQETQYF.

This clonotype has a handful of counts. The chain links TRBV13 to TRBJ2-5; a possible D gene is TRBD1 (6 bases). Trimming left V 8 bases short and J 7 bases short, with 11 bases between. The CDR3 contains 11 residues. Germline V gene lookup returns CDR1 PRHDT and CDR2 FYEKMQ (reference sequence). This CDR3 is CASGTGWTQYF. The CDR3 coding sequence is TGTGCCAGCGGAACAGGGTGGACCCAGTACTTC.

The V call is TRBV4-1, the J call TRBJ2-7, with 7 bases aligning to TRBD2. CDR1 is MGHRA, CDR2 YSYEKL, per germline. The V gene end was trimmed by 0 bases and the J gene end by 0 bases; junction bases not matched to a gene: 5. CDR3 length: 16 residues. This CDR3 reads CASSQDRGVSSYEQYF. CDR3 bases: TGCGCCAGCAGCCAAGATCGGGGGGTTAGCTCCTACGAGCAGTACTTC.

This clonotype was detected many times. CDR3 DNA: TGTGCCAGCAGTTCGCTAGGACAGGGGGGAGTTGAGCAGTTCTTC. Translating gives CASSSLGQGGVEQFF. The genes are TRBV6-2 or TRBV6-3 and TRBJ2-1; 10 nucleotides agree with TRBD1. This CDR3 is built from 15 residues. The germline V gene has CDR1 MNHEY and CDR2 SVGEGT. The trim removed 4 bases at V and 9 bases at J, leaving 9 bases unmatched.

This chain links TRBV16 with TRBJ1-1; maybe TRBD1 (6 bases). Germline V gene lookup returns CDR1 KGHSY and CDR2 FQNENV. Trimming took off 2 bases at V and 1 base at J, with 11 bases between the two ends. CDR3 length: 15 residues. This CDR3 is CASSQGGHSNTEAFF. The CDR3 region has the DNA TGTGCCAGCAGCCAAGGGGGACACTCGAACACTGAAGCTTTCTTT.

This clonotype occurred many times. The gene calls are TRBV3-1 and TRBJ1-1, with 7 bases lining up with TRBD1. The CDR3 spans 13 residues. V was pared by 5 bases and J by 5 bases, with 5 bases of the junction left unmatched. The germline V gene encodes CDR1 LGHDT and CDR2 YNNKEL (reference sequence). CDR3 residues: CASSTGVGTEAFF. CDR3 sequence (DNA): TGTGCCAGCAGCACAGGGGTGGGAACTGAAGCTTTCTTT.

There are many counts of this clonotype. The CDR3 protein is CASVVGRAMGEAFF. The CDR3 coding sequence is TGTGCCAGCGTCGTTGGGAGGGCCATGGGTGAAGCTTTCTTT. The chain recombines TRBV4-2 with TRBJ1-1; D ambiguous. Germline CDR1 reads LGHNA; CDR2 reads YNFKEQ. V shed 8 bases and J shed 7 bases, with 20 bases lying between them. The CDR3 is 14 amino acids.

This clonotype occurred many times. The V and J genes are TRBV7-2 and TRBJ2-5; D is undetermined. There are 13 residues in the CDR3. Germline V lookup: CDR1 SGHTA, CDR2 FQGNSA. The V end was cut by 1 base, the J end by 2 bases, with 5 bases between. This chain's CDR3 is CASSLELQETQYF. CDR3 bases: TGTGCCAGCAGCTTAGAACTACAAGAGACCCAGTACTTC.